The next 10 T cell receptor beta chains were all read from a single sample in a study of T-cell reconstitution after alpha-beta-depleted transplantation in children. The authors prepared the TCRbeta library with unique molecular identifiers. Via MiXCR, TCRdb re-called the PCR reads, giving one row per CDR3 protein. The repertoire holds about 980,000 distinct CDR3 sequences, with about 29% as singletons. Material: PBMCs, mostly from graft donor cells, obtained 360 days after TCRalphabeta/CD19-depleted stem cell transplant. Receptors were obtained from a boy younger than two who had a stem cell transplant for SCID, so the T cells may come from the graft donor.

V gene TRBV7-9 combines with J gene TRBJ1-5; tentative D call: TRBD1 (6 bases). V was shortened by 5 bases and J by 0 bases, with 17 bases between the two germline ends. Germline V lookup: CDR1 SEHNR, CDR2 FQNEAQ (reference sequence). CDR3 length equals 17 residues. This CDR3 reads CASSEGGAVPSNQPQHF. The CDR3 bases are TGTGCCAGCAGCGAAGGGGGGGCTGTACCTAGCAATCAGCCCCAGCATTTT.

The rearrangement uses TRBV4-2 and TRBJ2-2, with a possible D match to TRBD2 (7 bases). In germline, CDR1 is LGHNA, CDR2 YNFKEQ. Trimming removed 0 bases from V and 4 bases from J, with 15 bases in between. This CDR3 region has 17 residues. This CDR3 is CASSQEGWGGGTGELFF. The DNA for the CDR3 is TGTGCCAGCAGCCAAGAAGGGTGGGGGGGCGGCACCGGGGAGCTGTTTTTT.

This clonotype appeared a few times. The chain couples TRBV29-1 to TRBJ2-7; D assignment may be TRBD1 or TRBD2 (6 bases each). The CDR3 spans 14 residues. The germline V gene encodes CDR1 SQVTM and CDR2 ANQGSEA. V was clipped by 6 bases and J by 0 bases, with 15 bases between them. CDR3 coding DNA: TGCAGCGTCGCTAGGGGGGCCCTCTCCTACGAGCAGTACTTC. It encodes CSVARGALSYEQYF.

This clonotype was detected a few times. The J gene is TRBJ2-6, the V gene TRBV27, with D uncertain. V was pared by 8 bases and J by 0 bases, with 8 bases between. The CDR3 contains 14 residues. Germline CDR1 reads MNHEY; CDR2 reads SMNVEV (reference sequence). Here the CDR3 reads CASATPSGANVLTF. CDR3 nucleotide sequence: TGTGCCAGCGCAACACCCTCTGGGGCCAACGTCCTGACTTTC.

This clonotype was detected a few times. The chain links TRBV5-1 to TRBJ1-1; D gene unclear. The CDR3 is made up of 13 amino acids. CDR1 and CDR2 (germline): SGHRS, YFSETQ. V lost 8 bases and J 0 bases, leaving 11 bases between the germline ends. As DNA, the CDR3 is TGCGCCAGTAACGAACTACTGAACACTGAAGCTTTCTTT. Amino acid sequence: CASNELLNTEAFF.

The chain couples TRBV20-1 to TRBJ2-7; a weak D match, TRBD2 (6 bases). Germline V lookup: CDR1 DFQATT, CDR2 SNEGSKA (reference sequence). V was cut by 6 bases and J by 4 bases, with 16 bases left in between. The CDR3 loop spans 13 amino acids. This chain's CDR3 is CSAGAGGEYEQYF. The CDR3 DNA sequence: TGCAGTGCCGGGGCGGGCGGGGAATACGAGCAGTACTTC.

The sample holds a few counts of this clonotype. The chain carries TRBV5-1 and TRBJ1-1; tentative D call: TRBD1 (6 bases). CDR1 and CDR2 from the germline V gene are SGHRS and YFSETQ. This CDR3 is built from 13 residues. Trimming removed 2 bases from V and 4 bases from J, with 9 bases in between. The CDR3 DNA reads as TGCGCCAGCAGCTTACAGGGACCCACTGAAGCTTTCTTT. This codes for CASSLQGPTEAFF.

The chain's CDR3 is CSAMENLPYNEQFF. In DNA, the CDR3 is TGCAGTGCTATGGAAAACCTACCCTACAATGAGCAGTTCTTC. V usage is TRBV20-1 and J usage is TRBJ2-1; no reliable D call. Germline CDR1 is DFQATT and CDR2 is SNEGSKA (reference sequence). The CDR3 is made up of 14 amino acids. Trimming took 4 bases from V and 2 from J, leaving 12 bases between them.

The V and J genes are TRBV12-3 or TRBV12-4 and TRBJ1-2; D may be TRBD1 (6 bases). This CDR3 is 15 amino acids long. The ends were cut back, 4 bases at V and 0 bases at J, with 12 bases in the middle. The CDR3 here is CASSSSDRPNYGYTF. DNA of the CDR3: TGTGCCAGCAGTTCCTCGGACAGACCTAACTATGGCTACACCTTC.

The V and J genes are TRBV12-3 or TRBV12-4 and TRBJ1-2; maybe TRBD1 (5 bases). Between the trimmed V and J ends, which lost 7 bases and 14 bases, there was a span of 23 bases. The CDR3 has 13 residues. This CDR3 reads CASTLGWGDPRTF. CDR3 in DNA: TGTGCCAGCACCTTAGGGTGGGGGGACCCGAGGACCTTC.